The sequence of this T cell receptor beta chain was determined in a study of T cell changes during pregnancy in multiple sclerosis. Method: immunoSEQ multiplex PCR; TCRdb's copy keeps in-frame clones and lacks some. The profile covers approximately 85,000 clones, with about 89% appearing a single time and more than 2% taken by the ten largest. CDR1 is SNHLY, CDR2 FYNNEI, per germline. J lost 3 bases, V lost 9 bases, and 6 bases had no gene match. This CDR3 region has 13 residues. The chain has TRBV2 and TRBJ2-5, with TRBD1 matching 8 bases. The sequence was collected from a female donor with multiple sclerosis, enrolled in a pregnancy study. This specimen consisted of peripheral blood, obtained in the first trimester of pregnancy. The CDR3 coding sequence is TGTGCCAGTCGACAGGGGCGGGAAGAGACCCAGTACTTC. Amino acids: CASRQGREETQYF.